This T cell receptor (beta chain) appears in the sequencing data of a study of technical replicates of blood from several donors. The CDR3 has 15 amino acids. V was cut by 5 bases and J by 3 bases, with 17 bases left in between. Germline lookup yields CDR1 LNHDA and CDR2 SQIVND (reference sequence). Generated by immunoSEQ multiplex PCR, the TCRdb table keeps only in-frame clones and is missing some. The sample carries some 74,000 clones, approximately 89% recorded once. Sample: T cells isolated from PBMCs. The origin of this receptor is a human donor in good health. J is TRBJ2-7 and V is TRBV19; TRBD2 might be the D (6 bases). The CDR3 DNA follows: TGTGCCAGTAGTCCTTCTCTAGGAGCGGGCTACGAGCAGTACTTC. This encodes CASSPSLGAGYEQYF. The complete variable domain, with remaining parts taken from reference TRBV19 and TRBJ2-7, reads DGGITQSPKYLFRKEGQNVTLSCEQNLNHDAMYWYRQDPGQGLRLIYYSQIVNDFQKGDIAEGYSVSREKKESFPLTVTSAQKNPTAFYLCASSPSLGAGYEQYFGPGTRLTVT.